The T cell receptor beta chain under discussion was sequenced for a study of shared clonotypes between healthy human individuals. The CDR3 runs to 12 residues. Losses at the gene ends were 8 bases for V and 4 bases for J; bases not matched to a gene: 5. Germline CDR1 and CDR2: MDHEN and SYDVKM. Repertoires were generated with immunoSEQ multiplex PCR, while TCRdb's copy carries only in-frame clones and drops some. The data contain 2 million to 2.5 million clones, almost 96% of them singletons. The source material was naive CD4+ T cells sorted from blood. Regarding subset: CD45RA+ positively selected. The chain has TRBV28 and TRBJ2-7; TRBD1 matches at 7 bases. The receptor's source is a man younger than 35 in good health. DNA for the CDR3: TGTGCCAGCTTCCGGGACAGTTACGAGCAGTACTTC. This translates into CASFRDSYEQYF.